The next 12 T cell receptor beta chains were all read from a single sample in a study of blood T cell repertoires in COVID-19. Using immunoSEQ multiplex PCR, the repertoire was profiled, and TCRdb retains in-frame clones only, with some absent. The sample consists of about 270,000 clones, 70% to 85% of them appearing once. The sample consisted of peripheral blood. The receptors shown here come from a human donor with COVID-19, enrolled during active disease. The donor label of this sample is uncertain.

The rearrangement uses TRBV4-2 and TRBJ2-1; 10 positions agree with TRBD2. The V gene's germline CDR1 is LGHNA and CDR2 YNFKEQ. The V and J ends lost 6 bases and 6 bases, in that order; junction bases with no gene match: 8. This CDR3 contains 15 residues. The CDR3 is CASRSGRAESNEQFF. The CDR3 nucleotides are TGTGCCAGCAGGAGCGGGAGGGCCGAATCCAATGAGCAGTTCTTC.

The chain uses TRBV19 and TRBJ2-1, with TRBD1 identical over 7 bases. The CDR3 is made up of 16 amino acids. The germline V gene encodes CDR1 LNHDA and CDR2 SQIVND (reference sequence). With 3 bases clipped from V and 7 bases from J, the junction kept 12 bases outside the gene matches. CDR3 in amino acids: CASSIPRQGGRNEQFF. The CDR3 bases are TGTGCCAGTAGTATTCCCCGACAGGGTGGAAGGAATGAGCAGTTCTTC.

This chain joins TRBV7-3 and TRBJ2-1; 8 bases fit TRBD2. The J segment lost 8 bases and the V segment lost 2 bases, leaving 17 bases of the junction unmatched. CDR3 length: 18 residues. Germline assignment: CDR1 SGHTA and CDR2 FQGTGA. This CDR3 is CASSLSVEPGGPRYEQFF. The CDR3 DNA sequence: TGTGCCAGCAGCTTATCGGTGGAGCCGGGAGGGCCTAGGTATGAGCAGTTCTTC.

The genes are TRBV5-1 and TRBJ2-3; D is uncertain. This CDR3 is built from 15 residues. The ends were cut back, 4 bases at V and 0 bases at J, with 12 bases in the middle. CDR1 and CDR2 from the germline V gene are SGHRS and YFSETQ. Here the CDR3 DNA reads TGCGCCAGCAGCCTATCGACAATGAGCACAGATACGCAGTATTTT. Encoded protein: CASSLSTMSTDTQYF.

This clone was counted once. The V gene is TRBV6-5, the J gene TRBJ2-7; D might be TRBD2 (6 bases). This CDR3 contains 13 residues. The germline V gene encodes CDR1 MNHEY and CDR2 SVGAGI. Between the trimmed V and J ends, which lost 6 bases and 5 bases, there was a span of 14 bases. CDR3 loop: CASRGTATHEQYF. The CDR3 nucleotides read TGTGCCAGCAGGGGGACTGCCACCCACGAGCAGTACTTC.

CDR3 DNA sequence: TGTGCCAGCAGCTTGGGCCCGCACCCCCGGGAGACCCAGTACTTC. This encodes CASSLGPHPRETQYF. This chain joins TRBV7-2 and TRBJ2-5; no firm D call. Trimming pared 3 bases from V and 5 bases from J, leaving 16 bases between. The CDR3 is 15 residues long. Per germline, CDR1 SGHTA and CDR2 FQGNSA.

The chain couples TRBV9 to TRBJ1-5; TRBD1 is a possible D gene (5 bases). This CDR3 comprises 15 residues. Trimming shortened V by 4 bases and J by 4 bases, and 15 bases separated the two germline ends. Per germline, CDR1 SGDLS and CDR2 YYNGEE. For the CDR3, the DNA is TGTGCCAGCAGCCCCAGTGGGGAGGGGAATCAGCCCCAGCATTTT. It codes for CASSPSGEGNQPQHF. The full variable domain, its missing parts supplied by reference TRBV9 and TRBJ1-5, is DSGVTQTPKHLITATGQRVTLRCSPRSGDLSVYWYQQSLDQGLQFLIQYYNGEERAKGNILERFSAQQFPDLHSELNLSSLELGDSALYFCASSPSGEGNQPQHFGDGTRLSIL.

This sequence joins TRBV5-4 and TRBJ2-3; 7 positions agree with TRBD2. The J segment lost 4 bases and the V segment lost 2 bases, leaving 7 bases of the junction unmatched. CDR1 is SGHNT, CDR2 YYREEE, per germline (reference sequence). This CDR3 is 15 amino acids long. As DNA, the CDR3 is TGTGCCAGCAGCTTTGAGCCAGGGAGGGCAGATACGCAGTATTTT. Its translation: CASSFEPGRADTQYF.

CDR3 sequence: CASSPGQARGYTF. CDR3 in DNA: TGTGCCAGCTCACCCGGACAGGCTCGTGGCTACACCTTC. The V gene is TRBV18, the J gene TRBJ1-2, with 7 bases lining up with TRBD1. Trimming took 3 bases from V and 7 from J; bases not matched to a gene: 5. Germline CDR1 KGHSH, CDR2 LQKENI. This CDR3 comprises 13 residues.

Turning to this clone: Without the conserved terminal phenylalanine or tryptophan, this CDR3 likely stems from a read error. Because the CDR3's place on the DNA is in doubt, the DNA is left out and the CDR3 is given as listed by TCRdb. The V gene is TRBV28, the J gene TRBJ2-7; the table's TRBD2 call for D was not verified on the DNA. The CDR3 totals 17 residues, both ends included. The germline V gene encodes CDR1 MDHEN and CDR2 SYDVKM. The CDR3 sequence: CASSPSQGAGTSGRLFL.

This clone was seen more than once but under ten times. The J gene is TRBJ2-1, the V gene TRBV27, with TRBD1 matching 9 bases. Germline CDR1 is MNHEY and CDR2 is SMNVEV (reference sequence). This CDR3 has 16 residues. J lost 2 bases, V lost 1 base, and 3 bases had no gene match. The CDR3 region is CASSLLGQGTYNEQFF. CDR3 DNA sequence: TGTGCCAGCAGTTTATTAGGACAGGGGACCTACAATGAGCAGTTCTTC.

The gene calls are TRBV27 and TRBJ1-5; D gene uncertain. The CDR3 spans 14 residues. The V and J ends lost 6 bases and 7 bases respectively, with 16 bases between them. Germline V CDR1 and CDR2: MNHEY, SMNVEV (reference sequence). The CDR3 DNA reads TGTGCCAGCAGCAATTGGGGAGAGGGCCAGCCCCAGCATTTT. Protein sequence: CASSNWGEGQPQHF.